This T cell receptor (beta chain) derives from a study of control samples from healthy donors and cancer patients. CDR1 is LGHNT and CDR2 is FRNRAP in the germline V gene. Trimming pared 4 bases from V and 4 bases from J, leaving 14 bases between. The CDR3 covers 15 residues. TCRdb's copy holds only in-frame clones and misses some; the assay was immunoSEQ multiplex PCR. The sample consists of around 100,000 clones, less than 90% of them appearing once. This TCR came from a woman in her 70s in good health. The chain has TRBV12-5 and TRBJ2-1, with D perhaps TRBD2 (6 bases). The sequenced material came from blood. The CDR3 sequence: CASGSGVPAYNEQFF. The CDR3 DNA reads TGTGCTAGTGGTTCGGGGGTCCCAGCTTACAATGAGCAGTTCTTC.